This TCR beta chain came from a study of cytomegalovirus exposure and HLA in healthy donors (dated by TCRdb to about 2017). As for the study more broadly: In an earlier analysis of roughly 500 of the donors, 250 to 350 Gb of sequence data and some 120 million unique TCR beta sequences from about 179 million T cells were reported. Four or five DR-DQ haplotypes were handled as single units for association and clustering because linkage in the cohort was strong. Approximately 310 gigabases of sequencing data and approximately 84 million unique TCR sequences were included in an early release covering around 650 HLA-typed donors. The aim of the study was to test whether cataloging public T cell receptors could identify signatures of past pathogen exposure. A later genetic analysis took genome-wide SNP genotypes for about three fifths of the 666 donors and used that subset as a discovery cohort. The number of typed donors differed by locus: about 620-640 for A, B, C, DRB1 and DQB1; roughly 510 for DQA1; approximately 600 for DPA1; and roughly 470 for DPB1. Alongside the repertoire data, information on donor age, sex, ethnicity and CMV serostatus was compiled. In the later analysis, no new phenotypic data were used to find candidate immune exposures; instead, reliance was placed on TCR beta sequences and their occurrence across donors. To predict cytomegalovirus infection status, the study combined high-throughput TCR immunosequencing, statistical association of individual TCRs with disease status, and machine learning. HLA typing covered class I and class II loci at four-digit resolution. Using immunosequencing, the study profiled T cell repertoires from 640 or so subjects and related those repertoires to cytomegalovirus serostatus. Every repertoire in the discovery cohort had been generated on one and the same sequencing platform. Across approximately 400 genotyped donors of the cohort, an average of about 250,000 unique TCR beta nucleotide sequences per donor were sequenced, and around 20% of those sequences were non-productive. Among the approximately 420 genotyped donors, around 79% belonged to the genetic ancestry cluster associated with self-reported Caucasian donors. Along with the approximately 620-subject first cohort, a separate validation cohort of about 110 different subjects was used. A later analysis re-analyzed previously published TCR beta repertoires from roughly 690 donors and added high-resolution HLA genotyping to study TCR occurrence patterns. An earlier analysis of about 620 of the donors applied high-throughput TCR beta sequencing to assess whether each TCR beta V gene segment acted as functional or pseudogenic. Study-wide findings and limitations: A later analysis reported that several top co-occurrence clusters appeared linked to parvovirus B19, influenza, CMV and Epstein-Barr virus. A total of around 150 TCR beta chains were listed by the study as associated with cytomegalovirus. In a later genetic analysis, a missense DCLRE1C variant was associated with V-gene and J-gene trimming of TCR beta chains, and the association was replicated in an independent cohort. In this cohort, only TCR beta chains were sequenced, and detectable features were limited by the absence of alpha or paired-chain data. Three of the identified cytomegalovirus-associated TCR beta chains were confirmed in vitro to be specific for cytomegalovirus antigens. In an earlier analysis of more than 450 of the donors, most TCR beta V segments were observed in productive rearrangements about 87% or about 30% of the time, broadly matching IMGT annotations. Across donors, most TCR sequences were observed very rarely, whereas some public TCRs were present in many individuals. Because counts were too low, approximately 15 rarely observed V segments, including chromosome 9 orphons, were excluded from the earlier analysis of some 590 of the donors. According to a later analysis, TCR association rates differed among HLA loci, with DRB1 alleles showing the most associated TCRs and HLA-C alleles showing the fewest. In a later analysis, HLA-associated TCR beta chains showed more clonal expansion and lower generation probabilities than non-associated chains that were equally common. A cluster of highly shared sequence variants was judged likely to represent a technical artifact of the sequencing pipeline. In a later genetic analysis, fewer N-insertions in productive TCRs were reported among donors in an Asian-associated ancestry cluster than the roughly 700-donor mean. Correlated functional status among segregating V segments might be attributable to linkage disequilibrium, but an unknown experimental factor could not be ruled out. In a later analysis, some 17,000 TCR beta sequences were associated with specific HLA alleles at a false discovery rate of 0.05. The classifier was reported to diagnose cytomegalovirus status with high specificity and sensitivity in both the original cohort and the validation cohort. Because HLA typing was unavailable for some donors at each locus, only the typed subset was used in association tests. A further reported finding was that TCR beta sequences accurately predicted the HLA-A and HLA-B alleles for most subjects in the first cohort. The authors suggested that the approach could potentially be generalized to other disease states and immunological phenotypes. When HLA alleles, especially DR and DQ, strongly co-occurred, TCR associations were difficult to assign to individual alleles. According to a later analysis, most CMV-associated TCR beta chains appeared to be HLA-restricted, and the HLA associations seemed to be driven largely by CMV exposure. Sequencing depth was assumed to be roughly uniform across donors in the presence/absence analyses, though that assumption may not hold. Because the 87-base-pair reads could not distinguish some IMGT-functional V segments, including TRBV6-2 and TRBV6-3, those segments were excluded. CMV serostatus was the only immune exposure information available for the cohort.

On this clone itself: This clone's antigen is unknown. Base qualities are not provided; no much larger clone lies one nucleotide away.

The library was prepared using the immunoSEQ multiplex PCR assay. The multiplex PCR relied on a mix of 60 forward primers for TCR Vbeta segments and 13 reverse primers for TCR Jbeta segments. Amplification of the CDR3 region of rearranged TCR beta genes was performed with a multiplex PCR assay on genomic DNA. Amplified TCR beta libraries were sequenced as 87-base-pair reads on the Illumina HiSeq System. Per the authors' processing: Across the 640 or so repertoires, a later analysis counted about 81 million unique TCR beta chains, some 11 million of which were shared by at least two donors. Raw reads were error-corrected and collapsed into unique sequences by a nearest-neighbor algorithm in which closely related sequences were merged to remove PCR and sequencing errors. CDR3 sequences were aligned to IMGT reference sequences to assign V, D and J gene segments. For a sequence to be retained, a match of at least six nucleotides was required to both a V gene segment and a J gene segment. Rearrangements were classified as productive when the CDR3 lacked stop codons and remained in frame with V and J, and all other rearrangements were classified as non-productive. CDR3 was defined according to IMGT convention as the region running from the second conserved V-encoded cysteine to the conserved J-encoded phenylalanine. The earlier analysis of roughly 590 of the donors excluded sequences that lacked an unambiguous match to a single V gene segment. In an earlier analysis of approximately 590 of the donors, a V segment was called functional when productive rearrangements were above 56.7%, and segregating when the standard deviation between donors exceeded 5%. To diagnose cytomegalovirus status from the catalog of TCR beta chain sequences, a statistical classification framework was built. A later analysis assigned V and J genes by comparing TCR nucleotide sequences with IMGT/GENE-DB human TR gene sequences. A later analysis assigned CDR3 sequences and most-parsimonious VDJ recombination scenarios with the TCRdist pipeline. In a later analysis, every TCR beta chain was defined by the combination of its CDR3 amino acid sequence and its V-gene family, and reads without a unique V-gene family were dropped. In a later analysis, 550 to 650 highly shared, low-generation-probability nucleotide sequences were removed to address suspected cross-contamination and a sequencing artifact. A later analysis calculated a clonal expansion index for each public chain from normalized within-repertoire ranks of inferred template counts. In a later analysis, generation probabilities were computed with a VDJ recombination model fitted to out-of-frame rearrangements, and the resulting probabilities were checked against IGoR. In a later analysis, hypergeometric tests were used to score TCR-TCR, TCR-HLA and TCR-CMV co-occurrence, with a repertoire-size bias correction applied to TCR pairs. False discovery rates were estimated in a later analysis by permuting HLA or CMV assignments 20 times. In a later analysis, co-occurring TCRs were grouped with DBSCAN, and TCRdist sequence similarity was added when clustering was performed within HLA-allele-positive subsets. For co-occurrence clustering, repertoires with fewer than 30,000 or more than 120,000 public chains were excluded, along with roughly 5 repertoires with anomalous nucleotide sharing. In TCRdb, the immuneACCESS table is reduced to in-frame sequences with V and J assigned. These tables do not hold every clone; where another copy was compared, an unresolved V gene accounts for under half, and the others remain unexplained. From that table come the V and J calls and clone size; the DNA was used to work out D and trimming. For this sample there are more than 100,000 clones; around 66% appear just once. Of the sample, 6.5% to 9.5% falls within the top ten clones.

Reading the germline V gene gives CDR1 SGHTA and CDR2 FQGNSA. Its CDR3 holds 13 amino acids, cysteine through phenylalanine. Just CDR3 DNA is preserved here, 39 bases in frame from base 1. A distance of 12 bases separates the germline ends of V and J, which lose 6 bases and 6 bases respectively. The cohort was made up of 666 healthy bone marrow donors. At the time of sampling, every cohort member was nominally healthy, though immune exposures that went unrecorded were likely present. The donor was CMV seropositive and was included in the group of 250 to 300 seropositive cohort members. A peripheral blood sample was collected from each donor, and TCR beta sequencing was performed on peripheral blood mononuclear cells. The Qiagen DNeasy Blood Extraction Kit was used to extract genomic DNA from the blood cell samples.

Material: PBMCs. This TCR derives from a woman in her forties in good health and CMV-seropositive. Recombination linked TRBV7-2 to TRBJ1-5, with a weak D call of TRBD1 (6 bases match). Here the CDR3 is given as CASSYREGQPQHF. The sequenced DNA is TGTGCCAGCAGTTACAGGGAGGGTCAGCCCCAGCATTTT. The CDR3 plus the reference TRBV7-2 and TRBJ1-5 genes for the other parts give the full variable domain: GAGVSQSPSNKVTEKGKDVELRCDPISGHTALYWYRQSLGQGLEFLIYFQGNSAPDKSGLPSDRFSAERTGGSVSTLTIQRTQQEDSAVYLCASSYREGQPQHFGDGTRLSIL.